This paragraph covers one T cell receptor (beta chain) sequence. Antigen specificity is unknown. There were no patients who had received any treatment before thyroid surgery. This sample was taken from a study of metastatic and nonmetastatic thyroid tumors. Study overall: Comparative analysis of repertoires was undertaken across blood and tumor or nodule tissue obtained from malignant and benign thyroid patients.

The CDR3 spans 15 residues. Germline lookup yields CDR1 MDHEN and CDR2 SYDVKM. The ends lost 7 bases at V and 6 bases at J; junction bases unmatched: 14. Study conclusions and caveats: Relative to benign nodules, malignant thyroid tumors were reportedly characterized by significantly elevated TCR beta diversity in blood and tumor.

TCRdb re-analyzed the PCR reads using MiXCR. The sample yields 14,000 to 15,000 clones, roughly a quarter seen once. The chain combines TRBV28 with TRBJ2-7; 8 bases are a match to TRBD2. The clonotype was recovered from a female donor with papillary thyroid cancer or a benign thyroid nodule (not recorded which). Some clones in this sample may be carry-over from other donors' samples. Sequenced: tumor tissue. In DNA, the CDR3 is TGTGCCAGCAAGCTTAAAGCGGGAGTAGAGCCCGAGCAGTACTTC. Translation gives CASKLKAGVEPEQYF.